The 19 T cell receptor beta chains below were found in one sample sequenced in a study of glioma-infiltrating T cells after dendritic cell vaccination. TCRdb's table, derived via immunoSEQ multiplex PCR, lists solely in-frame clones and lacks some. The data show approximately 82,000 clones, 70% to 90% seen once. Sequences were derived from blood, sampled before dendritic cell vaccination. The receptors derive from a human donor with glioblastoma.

Here the CDR3 reads CARSLDGSQRPQHF. Here the CDR3 DNA reads TGTGCCAGAAGCTTGGATGGCAGCCAGCGGCCCCAGCATTTT. The genes are TRBV5-3 and TRBJ1-5; D remains ambiguous. TRBV5-3 is an open reading frame, and its role is uncertain. V was pared by 0 bases and J by 9 bases, with 13 bases between. The CDR3 spans 14 residues.

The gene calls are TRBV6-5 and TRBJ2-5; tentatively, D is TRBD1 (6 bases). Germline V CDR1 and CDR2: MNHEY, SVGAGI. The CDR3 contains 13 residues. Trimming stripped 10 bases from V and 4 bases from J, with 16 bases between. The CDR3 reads CATARGRRETQYF. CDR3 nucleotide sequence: TGTGCCACCGCAAGGGGGAGACGAGAGACCCAGTACTTC.

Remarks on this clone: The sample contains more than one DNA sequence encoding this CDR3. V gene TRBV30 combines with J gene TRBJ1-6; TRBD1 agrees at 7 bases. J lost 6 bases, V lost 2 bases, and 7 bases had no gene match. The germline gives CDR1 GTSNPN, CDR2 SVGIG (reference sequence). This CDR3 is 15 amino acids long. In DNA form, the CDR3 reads TGTGCCTGGAGTCAGGCAGGGGGGCGTAATTCACCCCTCCACTTT. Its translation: CAWSQAGGRNSPLHF.

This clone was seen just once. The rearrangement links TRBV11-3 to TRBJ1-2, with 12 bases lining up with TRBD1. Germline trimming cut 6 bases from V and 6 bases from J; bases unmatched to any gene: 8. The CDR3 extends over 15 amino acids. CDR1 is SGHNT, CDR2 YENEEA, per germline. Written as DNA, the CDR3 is TGTGCCAGCAGTCCGTCCGGGACAGGGGGCCATGGCTACACCTTC. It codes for CASSPSGTGGHGYTF.

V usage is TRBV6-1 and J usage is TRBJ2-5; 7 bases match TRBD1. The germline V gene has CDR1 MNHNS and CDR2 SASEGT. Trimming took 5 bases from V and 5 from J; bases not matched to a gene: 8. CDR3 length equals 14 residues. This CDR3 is CASSLTGLGETQYF. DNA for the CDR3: TGTGCCAGCAGTCTGACAGGGTTAGGGGAGACCCAGTACTTC.

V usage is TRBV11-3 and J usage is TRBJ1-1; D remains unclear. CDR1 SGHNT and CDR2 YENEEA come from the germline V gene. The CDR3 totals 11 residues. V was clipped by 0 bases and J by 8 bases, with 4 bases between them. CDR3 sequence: CASSLDREAFF. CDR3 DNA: TGTGCCAGCAGCTTAGACAGAGAAGCTTTCTTT.

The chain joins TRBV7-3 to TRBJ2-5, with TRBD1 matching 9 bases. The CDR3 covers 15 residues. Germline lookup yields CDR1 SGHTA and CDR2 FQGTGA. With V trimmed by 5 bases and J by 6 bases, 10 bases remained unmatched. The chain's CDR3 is CASSRTGDRDQTQYF. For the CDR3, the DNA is TGTGCCAGCAGCCGTACGGGGGACAGGGATCAGACCCAGTACTTC.

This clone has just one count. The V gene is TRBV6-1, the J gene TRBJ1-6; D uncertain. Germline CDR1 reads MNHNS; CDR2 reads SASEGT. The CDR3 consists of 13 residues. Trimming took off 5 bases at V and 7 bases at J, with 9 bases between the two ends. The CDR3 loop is CASSSGENSPLHF. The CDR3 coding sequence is TGTGCCAGCAGTAGCGGGGAGAATTCACCCCTCCACTTT.

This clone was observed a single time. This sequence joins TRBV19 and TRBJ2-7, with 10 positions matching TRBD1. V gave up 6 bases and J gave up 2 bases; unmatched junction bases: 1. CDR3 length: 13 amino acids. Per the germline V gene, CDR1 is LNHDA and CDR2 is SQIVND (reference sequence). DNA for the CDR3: TGTGCCAGTAGGGGACAGGGGACCTACGAGCAGTACTTC. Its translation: CASRGQGTYEQYF.

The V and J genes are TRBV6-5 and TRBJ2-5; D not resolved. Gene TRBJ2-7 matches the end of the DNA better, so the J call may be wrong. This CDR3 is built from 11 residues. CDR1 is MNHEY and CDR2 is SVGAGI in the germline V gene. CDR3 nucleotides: TGTGCCAGCAGTCTAGAGAACGAGCAGTACTTC. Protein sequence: CASSLENEQYF.

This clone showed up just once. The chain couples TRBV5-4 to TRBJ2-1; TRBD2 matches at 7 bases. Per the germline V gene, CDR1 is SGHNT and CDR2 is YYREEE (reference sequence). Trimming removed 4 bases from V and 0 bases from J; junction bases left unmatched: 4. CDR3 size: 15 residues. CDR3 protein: CASSIGTTSYNEQFF. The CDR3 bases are TGTGCCAGCAGCATTGGGACTACCTCCTACAATGAGCAGTTCTTC.

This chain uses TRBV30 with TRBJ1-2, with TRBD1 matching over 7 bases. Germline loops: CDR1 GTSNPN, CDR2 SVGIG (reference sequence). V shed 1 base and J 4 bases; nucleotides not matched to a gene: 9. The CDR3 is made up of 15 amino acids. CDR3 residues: CAWSDLDRDRYGYTF. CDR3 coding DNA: TGTGCCTGGAGTGACCTTGACAGGGATCGCTATGGCTACACCTTC.

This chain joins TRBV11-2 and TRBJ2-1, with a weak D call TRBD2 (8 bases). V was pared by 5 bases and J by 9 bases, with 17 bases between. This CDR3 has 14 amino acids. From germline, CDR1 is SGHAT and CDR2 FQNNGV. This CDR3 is CASSPNRGLGEQFF. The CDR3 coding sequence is TGTGCCAGCAGCCCAAACAGGGGACTAGGTGAGCAGTTCTTC.

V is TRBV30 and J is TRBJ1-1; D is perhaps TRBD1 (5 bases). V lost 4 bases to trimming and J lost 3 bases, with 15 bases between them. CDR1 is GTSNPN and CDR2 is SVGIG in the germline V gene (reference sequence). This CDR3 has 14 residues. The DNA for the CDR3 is TGTGCCTGGATTTCCAGGGTGCAGGACACTGAAGCTTTCTTT. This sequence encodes CAWISRVQDTEAFF.

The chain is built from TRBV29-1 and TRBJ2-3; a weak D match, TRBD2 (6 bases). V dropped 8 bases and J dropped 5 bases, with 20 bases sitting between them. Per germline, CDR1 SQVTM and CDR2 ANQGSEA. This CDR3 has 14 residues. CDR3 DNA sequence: TGCAGCACCCAGGCTGGGGGGTCCCAAGATACGCAGTATTTT. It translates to CSTQAGGSQDTQYF.

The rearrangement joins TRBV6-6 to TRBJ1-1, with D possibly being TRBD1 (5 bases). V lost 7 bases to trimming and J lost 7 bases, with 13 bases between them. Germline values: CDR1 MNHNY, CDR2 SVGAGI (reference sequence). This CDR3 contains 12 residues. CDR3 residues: CASTEVGVEAFF. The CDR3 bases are TGTGCCAGCACCGAAGTAGGGGTTGAAGCTTTCTTT.

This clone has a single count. In DNA form, the CDR3 reads TGTGCCAGCAGCGATGGAGGAAATGGAAACACCATATATTTT. Protein product: CASSDGGNGNTIYF. V gene TRBV9 combines with J gene TRBJ1-3; no clear D gene. Germline CDR1 reads SGDLS; CDR2 reads YYNGEE. Trimming stripped 3 bases from V and 3 bases from J, with 10 bases between. This CDR3 spans 14 amino acids.

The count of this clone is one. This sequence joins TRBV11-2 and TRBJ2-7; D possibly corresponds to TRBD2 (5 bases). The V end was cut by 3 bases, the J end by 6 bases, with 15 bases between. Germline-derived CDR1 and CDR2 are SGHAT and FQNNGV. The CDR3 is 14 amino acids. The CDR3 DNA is TGTGCCAGCAGCTTCCGGGGTCTTAAGGCCGAGCAGTACTTC. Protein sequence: CASSFRGLKAEQYF.

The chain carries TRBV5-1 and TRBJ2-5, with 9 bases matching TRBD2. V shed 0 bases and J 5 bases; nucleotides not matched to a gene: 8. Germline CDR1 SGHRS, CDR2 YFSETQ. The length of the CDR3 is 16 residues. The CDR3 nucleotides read TGCGCCAGCAGCTTGGGTATTAGCGGGAGTTTGGAGACCCAGTACTTC. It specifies CASSLGISGSLETQYF.